Below are 20 T cell receptor beta chains sequenced from a single sample in a study of cytomegalovirus exposure and HLA in healthy donors. Researchers ran the PCR with 60 Vbeta and 13 Jbeta primers. Assay: immunoSEQ multiplex PCR; the TCRdb copy retains only in-frame clones and omits some. The sample contains around 130,000 clones, around 82% of which appear only once. Sequencing was performed on PBMCs. The receptors originated from a man aged 50 to 59 in good health and CMV-seronegative.

The V and J genes are TRBV7-3 and TRBJ2-2, with TRBD2 matching over 9 bases. The CDR3 is made up of 15 amino acids. CDR1 is SGHTA and CDR2 is FQGTGA in the germline V gene. The trim removed 5 bases at V and 3 bases at J, leaving 4 bases unmatched. CDR3 region: CASSRAGGDTGELFF. CDR3 bases: TGTGCCAGCAGCCGGGCGGGGGGGGACACCGGGGAGCTGTTTTTT. Based on the CDR3 plus reference TRBV7-3 and TRBJ2-2, the full variable domain is GAGVSQTPSNKVTEKGKYVELRCDPISGHTALYWYRQSLGQGPEFLIYFQGTGAADDSGLPNDRFFAVRPEGSVSTLKIQRTERGDSAVYLCASSRAGGDTGELFFGEGSRLTVL.

V is TRBV28 and J is TRBJ2-2; 9 bases are shared with TRBD1. V lost 7 bases and J lost 6; bases outside the gene matches: 12. The length of the CDR3 is 16 residues. CDR1 is MDHEN and CDR2 is SYDVKM in the germline V gene. The CDR3 DNA follows: TGTGCCAGCACCTCTGCCGGGGGACAGGGAGCCGGGGAGCTGTTTTTT. It translates to CASTSAGGQGAGELFF.

This clone was recorded only once. The J gene is TRBJ2-1, the V gene TRBV7-5; the table gives TRBD2 as D, unverified against the DNA. TRBV7-5 counts as a pseudogene. The CDR3 is 15 amino acids. The CDR3 reads CARSFRGGRRNEQFF. The CDR3 region has the DNA TGTGCCAGAAGCTTTCGAGGCGGGAGGAGGAATGAGCAGTTCTTC.

The chain uses TRBV4-1 and TRBJ2-5; 7 bases match TRBD2. The V and J ends lost 4 bases and 2 bases, in that order; junction bases with no gene match: 10. CDR1 and CDR2 from the germline V gene are MGHRA and YSYEKL. CDR3 length equals 16 residues. The CDR3 here is CASSPRGGEGQETQYF. The CDR3, as DNA: TGCGCCAGCAGCCCTCGTGGGGGGGAAGGGCAAGAGACCCAGTACTTC.

This clone has just one count. This chain links TRBV5-1 with TRBJ1-2; 8 bases agree with TRBD1. Germline values: CDR1 SGHRS, CDR2 YFSETQ. The V gene end was trimmed by 2 bases and the J gene end by 3 bases; junction bases not matched to a gene: 9. The CDR3 is 16 amino acids. CDR3 loop: CASSFAGGAGDYGYTF. DNA for the CDR3: TGCGCCAGCAGCTTTGCAGGGGGCGCGGGAGACTATGGCTACACCTTC.

The CDR3 loop is CASSVGGANTGELFF. CDR3 DNA: TGCGCCAGCAGTGTGGGGGGAGCGAACACCGGGGAGCTGTTTTTT. The chain carries TRBV10-1 and TRBJ2-2; a weak D match, TRBD2 (6 bases). This CDR3 spans 15 amino acids. With 4 bases removed from V and 0 bases from J, the gap between germline ends came to 9 bases. From germline, CDR1 is WNHNN and CDR2 SYGVQD (reference sequence).

This rearrangement joins TRBV18 to TRBJ2-2, with D unclear. The CDR3 totals 13 residues. V was trimmed by 2 bases and J by 4 bases, leaving 5 bases between them. CDR1 and CDR2 (germline): KGHSH, LQKENI. The CDR3 is CASSPEVTGELFF. CDR3 DNA sequence: TGTGCCAGCTCACCAGAGGTCACCGGGGAGCTGTTTTTT.

The chain has TRBV10-1 and TRBJ2-1; 8 bases line up with TRBD2. CDR1 and CDR2 from the germline V gene are WNHNN and SYGVQD (reference sequence). Trimming removed 6 bases from V and 4 bases from J; junction bases left unmatched: 8. The CDR3 has 15 amino acids. This chain's CDR3 is CASRSTSGVYNEQFF. The CDR3 nucleotides read TGCGCCAGCAGAAGTACTAGCGGAGTATACAATGAGCAGTTCTTC.

V is TRBV28 and J is TRBJ2-1; D possibly corresponds to TRBD2 (5 bases). The V end lost 2 bases, the J end lost 8 bases, and 13 bases lay between the germline ends. The CDR3 runs 14 residues. Germline V gene data show CDR1 as MDHEN and CDR2 as SYDVKM. The CDR3 bases are TGTGCCAGCAGTTTACGAGGGCCCATCTATGAGCAGTTCTTC. This encodes CASSLRGPIYEQFF.

This chain links TRBV10-3 with TRBJ1-1; 11 positions agree with TRBD1. The CDR3 extends over 15 amino acids. The trim removed 6 bases at V and 0 bases at J, leaving 3 bases unmatched. Per the germline V gene, CDR1 is ENHRY and CDR2 is SYGVKD. This chain's CDR3 is CAIRDRGQMNTEAFF. CDR3 DNA sequence: TGTGCCATCAGGGACAGGGGGCAAATGAACACTGAAGCTTTCTTT.

This clone appeared a few times. CDR3 nucleotide sequence: TGTGCCAGCAGCTTAGTGGCCTCTAGCAATCAGCCCCAGCATTTT. It is translated as CASSLVASSNQPQHF. The chain couples TRBV7-8 to TRBJ1-5; D is unclear. Germline V gene data show CDR1 as SGHVS and CDR2 as FQNEAQ. V was pared by 1 base and J by 0 bases, with 7 bases between. The CDR3 is made up of 15 amino acids.

The chain has TRBV11-2 and TRBJ2-7, with a weak D call TRBD1 (6 bases). Trimming stripped 6 bases from V and 7 bases from J, with 13 bases between. CDR3 size: 12 residues. The V gene's germline CDR1 is SGHAT and CDR2 FQNNGV. CDR3 region: CASRQGPGEQYF. As DNA, the CDR3 is TGTGCCAGCAGACAGGGCCCGGGAGAGCAGTACTTC. Full variable domain (remainder filled in from reference TRBV11-2 and TRBJ2-7): EAGVAQSPRYKIIEKRQSVAFWCNPISGHATLYWYQQILGQGPKLLIQFQNNGVVDDSQLPKDRFSAERLKGVDSTLKIQPAKLEDSAVYLCASRQGPGEQYFGPGTRLTVT.

The chain uses TRBV6-5 and TRBJ2-5; D is uncertain. Trimming left V 3 bases short and J 2 bases short, with 7 bases between. The CDR3 totals 13 residues. CDR1 MNHEY and CDR2 SVGAGI come from the germline V gene. Written as DNA, the CDR3 is TGTGCCAGCAGTTATGGCGGACAAGAGACCCAGTACTTC. Its protein product is CASSYGGQETQYF.

The chain is built from TRBV6-4 and TRBJ2-7; 9 bases are shared with TRBD2. The CDR3 totals 14 residues. V was clipped by 8 bases and J by 7 bases; unmatched bases: 12. Germline CDR1 and CDR2: MRHNA and SNTAGT. CDR3 DNA: TGTGCCAGCCCCGCGGGAGGGCCGCGAGGAGAGCAGTACTTC. It yields the protein CASPAGGPRGEQYF.

The chain recombines TRBV15 with TRBJ2-7; 11 bases are a match to TRBD1. Germline assignment: CDR1 LNHNV and CDR2 YYDKDF (reference sequence). J lost 5 bases, V lost 3 bases, and 0 bases had no gene match. The CDR3 is 13 amino acids. The CDR3 DNA sequence: TGTGCCACCAGCAGGGGACAGGGGGACGAGCAGTACTTC. Its translation is CATSRGQGDEQYF.

In its sample, this clone was seen a few times. The chain recombines TRBV14 with TRBJ2-7, with TRBD2 matching over 8 bases. Germline V lookup: CDR1 SGHDN, CDR2 FVKESK. V gave up 0 bases and J gave up 6 bases; unmatched junction bases: 7. The CDR3 has 15 residues. DNA for the CDR3: TGTGCCAGCAGCCAAGATCGGGCAGCGGGAGCCGAGCAGTACTTC. Translation: CASSQDRAAGAEQYF.

V usage is TRBV7-9 and J usage is TRBJ1-1, with unresolved D. Germline values: CDR1 SEHNR, CDR2 FQNEAQ (reference sequence). The CDR3 runs to 13 residues. The V and J ends lost 2 bases and 8 bases respectively, with 12 bases between them. This chain's CDR3 is CASSLRVEQEAFF. DNA of the CDR3: TGTGCCAGCAGCTTAAGAGTGGAACAGGAAGCTTTCTTT.

CDR3 in DNA: TGCGCCAGCAGGTACGGGACAGGTCAAGAGACCCAGTACTTC. As protein: CASRYGTGQETQYF. This chain connects TRBV5-1 to TRBJ2-5; 8 nucleotides match TRBD1. The CDR3 has 14 amino acids. The V gene end was trimmed by 5 bases and the J gene end by 2 bases; junction bases not matched to a gene: 5. Germline assignment: CDR1 SGHRS and CDR2 YFSETQ.

CDR3 sequence (DNA): TGTGCCAGCAGTTTCACCCGAGGGACAGTACGCACTGAAGCTTTCTTT. Translated, it gives CASSFTRGTVRTEAFF. The rearrangement joins TRBV28 to TRBJ1-1; TRBD1 matches 7 bases. CDR1 is MDHEN, CDR2 SYDVKM, per germline. The CDR3 is made up of 16 amino acids. Trimming cost V 3 bases and J 4 bases; bases outside gene matches: 11.

This clone has just one count. This chain connects TRBV7-2 to TRBJ2-3, with 8 bases that match TRBD2. Trimming took 6 bases from V and 6 from J; bases not matched to a gene: 14. The CDR3 covers 16 residues. Germline V CDR1 and CDR2: SGHTA, FQGNSA. CDR3 in DNA: TGTGCCAGCAGATCTCAAAGCGGGAGTCTGTTCGATACGCAGTATTTT. This translates into CASRSQSGSLFDTQYF.